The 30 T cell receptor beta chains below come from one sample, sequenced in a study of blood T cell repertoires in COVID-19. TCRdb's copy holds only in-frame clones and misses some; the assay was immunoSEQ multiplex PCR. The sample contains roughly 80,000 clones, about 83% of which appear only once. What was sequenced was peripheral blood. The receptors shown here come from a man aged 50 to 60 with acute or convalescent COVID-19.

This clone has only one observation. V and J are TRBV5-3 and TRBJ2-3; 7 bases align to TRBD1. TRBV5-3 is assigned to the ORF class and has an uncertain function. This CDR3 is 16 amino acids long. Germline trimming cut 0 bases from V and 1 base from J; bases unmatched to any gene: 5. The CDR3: CARSLVGGAGTDTQYF. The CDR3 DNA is TGTGCCAGAAGCTTGGTAGGGGGCGCAGGCACAGATACGCAGTATTTT.

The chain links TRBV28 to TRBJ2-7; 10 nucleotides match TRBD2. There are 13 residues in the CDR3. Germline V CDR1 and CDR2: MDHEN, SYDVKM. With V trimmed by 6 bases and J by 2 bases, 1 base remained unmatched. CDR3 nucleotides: TGTGCCAGCAGAAGCGGGAGGGCCTACGAGCAGTACTTC. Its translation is CASRSGRAYEQYF.

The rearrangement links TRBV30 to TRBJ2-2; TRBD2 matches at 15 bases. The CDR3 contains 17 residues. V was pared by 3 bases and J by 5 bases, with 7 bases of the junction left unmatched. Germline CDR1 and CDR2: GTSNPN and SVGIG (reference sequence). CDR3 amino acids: CAWSLGTSGRTTGELFF. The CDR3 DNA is TGTGCCTGGAGCCTCGGGACTAGCGGGAGGACAACCGGGGAGCTGTTTTTT.

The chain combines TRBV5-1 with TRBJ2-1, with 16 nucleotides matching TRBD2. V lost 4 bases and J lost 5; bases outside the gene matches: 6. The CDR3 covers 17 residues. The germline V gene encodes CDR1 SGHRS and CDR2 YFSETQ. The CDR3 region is CASSKGLAGGANNEQFF. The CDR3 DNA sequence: TGCGCCAGCAGCAAGGGACTAGCGGGAGGGGCAAACAATGAGCAGTTCTTC.

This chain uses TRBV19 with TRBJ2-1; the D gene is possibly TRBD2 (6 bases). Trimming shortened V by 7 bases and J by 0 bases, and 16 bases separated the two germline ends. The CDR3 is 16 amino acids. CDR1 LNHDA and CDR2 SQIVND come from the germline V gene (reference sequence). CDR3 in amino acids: CASNWGERGSYNEQFF. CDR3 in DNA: TGTGCCAGTAATTGGGGGGAAAGGGGCTCCTACAATGAGCAGTTCTTC.

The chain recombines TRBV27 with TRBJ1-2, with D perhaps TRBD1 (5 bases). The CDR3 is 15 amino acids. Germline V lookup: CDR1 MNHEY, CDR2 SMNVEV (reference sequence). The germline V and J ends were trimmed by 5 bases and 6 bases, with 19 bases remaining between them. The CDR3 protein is CASSREPQGSHGYTF. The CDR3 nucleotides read TGTGCCAGCAGTCGCGAACCCCAGGGATCCCATGGCTACACCTTC.

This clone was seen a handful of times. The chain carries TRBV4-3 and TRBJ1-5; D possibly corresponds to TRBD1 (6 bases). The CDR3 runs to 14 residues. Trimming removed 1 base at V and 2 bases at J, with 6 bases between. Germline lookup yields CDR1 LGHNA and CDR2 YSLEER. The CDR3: CASSQGQGNQPQHF. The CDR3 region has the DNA TGCGCCAGCAGCCAAGGACAGGGCAATCAGCCCCAGCATTTT.

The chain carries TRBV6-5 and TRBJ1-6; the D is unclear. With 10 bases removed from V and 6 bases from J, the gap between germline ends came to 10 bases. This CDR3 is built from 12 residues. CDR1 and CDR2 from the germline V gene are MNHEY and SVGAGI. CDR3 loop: CATRTRNSPLHF. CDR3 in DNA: TGTGCCACCAGAACACGTAATTCACCCCTCCACTTT.

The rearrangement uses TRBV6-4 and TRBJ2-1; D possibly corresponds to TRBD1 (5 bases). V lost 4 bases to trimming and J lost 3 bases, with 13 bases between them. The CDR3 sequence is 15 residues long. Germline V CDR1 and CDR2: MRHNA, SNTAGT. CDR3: CASSVNRIGYNEQFF. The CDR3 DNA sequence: TGTGCCAGCAGTGTGAACAGGATAGGCTACAATGAGCAGTTCTTC.

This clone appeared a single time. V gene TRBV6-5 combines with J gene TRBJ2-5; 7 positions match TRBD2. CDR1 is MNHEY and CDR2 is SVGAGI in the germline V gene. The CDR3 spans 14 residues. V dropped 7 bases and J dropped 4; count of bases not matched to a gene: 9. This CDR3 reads CASISAGVGETQYF. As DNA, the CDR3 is TGTGCCAGCATAAGTGCGGGAGTAGGAGAGACCCAGTACTTC.

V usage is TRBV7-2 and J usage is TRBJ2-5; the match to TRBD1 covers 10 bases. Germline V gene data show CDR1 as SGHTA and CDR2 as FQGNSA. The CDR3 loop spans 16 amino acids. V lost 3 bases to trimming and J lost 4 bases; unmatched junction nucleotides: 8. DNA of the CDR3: TGTGCCAGCAGCTTGTTGGGACAGGGGATAAGAGAGACCCAGTACTTC. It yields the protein CASSLLGQGIRETQYF.

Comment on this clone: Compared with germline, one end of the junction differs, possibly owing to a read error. The CDR3 here is CASSFPHPLQIF. CDR3 DNA: TGTGCCAGCAGCTTCCCGCATCCCCTGCAGATCTTC. The chain is built from TRBV5-5 and TRBJ1-2; D remains ambiguous. The V gene's germline CDR1 is SGHKS and CDR2 YYEKEE (reference sequence). The CDR3 is 12 residues long.

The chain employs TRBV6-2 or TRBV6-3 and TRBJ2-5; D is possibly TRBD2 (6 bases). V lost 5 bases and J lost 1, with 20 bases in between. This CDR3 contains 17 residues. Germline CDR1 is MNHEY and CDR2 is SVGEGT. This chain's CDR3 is CASSLVGGRVLQETQYF. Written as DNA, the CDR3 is TGTGCCAGCAGTCTAGTCGGGGGTCGGGTCCTCCAAGAGACCCAGTACTTC.

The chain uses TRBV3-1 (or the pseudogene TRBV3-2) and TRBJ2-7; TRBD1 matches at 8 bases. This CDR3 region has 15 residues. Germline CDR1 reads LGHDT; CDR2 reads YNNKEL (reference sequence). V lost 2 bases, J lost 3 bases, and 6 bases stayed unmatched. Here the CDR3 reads CASSQSRGLGYEQYF. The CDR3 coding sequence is TGTGCCAGCAGCCAAAGCAGGGGGCTCGGCTACGAGCAGTACTTC.

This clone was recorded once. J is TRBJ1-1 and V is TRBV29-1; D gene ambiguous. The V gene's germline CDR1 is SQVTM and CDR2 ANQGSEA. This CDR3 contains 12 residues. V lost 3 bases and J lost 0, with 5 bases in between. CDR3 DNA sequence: TGCAGCGTTGACCAGATGAACACTGAAGCTTTCTTT. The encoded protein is CSVDQMNTEAFF.

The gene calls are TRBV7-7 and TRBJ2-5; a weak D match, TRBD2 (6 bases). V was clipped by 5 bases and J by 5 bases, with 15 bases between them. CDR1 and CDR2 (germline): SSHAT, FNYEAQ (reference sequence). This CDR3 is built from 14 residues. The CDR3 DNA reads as TGTGCCAGCAGCCCCGGGAGATCAGGGGAGACCCAGTACTTC. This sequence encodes CASSPGRSGETQYF.

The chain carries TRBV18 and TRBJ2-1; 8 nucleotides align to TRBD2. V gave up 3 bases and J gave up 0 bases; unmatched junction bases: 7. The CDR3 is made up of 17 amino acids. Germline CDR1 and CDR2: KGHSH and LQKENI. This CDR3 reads CASSPRVAGISYNEQFF. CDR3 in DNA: TGTGCCAGCTCACCCCGGGTAGCGGGGATCTCCTACAATGAGCAGTTCTTC.

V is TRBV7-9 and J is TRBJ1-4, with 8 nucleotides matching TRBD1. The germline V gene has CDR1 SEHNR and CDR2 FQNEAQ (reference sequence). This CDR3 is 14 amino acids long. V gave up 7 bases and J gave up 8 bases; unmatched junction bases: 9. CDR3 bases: TGTGCCAGCACGCCGGGACAGGCAAGCGAAAAACTGTTTTTT. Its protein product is CASTPGQASEKLFF.

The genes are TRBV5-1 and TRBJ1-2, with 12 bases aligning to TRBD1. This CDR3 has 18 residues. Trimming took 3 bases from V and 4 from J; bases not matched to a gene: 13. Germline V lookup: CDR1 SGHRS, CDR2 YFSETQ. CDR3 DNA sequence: TGCGCCAGCAGCTCCCCCCTGGGACAGGGGGCGAGGGGCTATGGCTACACCTTC. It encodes CASSSPLGQGARGYGYTF. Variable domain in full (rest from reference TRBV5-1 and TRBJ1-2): KAGVTQTPRYLIKTRGQQVTLSCSPISGHRSVSWYQQTPGQGLQFLFEYFSETQRNKGNFPGRFSGRQFSNSRSEMNVSTLELGDSALYLCASSSPLGQGARGYGYTFGSGTRLTVV.

The CDR3 sequence is CASSRRIGAQQETQYF. CDR3 coding DNA: TGTGCCAGCAGCCGACGGATTGGGGCCCAACAAGAGACCCAGTACTTC. J is TRBJ2-5 and V is TRBV7-6, with D perhaps TRBD1 (5 bases). V gave up 5 bases and J gave up 2 bases, with 18 bases separating them. Germline V CDR1 and CDR2: SGHVS, FNYEAQ. The CDR3 consists of 16 residues.

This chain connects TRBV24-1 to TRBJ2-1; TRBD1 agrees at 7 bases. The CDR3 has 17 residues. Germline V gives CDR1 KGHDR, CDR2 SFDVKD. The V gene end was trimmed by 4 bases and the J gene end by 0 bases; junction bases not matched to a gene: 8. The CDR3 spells CATSESRAGGSYNEQFF. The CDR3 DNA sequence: TGTGCCACCAGTGAATCCCGCGCAGGGGGCTCCTACAATGAGCAGTTCTTC.

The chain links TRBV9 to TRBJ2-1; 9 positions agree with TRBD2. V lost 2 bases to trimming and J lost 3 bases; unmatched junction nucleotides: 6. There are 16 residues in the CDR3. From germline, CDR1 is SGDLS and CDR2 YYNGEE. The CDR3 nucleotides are TGTGCCAGCAGCGTCATAGCGGGAGCCCTCTACAATGAGCAGTTCTTC. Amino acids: CASSVIAGALYNEQFF.

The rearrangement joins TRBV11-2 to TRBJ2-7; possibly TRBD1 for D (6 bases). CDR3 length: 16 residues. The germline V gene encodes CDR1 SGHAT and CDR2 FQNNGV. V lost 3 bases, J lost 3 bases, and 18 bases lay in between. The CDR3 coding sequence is TGTGCCAGCAGCTTCTCGCTCGGACAGCAAGACTACGAGCAGTACTTC. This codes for CASSFSLGQQDYEQYF.

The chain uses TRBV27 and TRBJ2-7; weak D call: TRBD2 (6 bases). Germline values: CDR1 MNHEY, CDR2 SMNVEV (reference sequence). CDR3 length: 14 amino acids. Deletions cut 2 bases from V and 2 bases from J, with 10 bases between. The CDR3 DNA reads TGTGCCAGCAGTTTAAACGGGAGAGCCTACGAGCAGTACTTC. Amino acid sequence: CASSLNGRAYEQYF.

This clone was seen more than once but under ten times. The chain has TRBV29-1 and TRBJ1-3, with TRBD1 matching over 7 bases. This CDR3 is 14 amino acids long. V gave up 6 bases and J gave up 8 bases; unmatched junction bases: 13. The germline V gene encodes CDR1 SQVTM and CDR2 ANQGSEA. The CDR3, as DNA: TGCAGCGTAGGGGCCCCAGACAGGGTGGACACCATATATTTT. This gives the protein CSVGAPDRVDTIYF.

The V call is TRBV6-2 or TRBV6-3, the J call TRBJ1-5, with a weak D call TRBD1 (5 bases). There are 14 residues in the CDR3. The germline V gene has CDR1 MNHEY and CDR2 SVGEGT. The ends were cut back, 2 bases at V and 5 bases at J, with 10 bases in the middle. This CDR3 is CASSYQGPYQPQHF. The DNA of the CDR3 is TGTGCCAGCAGTTACCAGGGCCCCTATCAGCCCCAGCATTTT.

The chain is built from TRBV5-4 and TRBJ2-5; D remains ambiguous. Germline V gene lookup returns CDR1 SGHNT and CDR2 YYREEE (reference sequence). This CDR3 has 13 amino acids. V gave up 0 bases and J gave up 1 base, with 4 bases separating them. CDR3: CASSLGGQETQYF. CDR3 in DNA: TGTGCCAGCAGCTTGGGCGGCCAAGAGACCCAGTACTTC.

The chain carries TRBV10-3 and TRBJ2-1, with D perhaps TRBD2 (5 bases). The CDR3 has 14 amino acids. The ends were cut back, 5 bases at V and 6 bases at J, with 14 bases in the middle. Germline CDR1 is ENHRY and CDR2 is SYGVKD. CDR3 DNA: TGTGCCATCAGTAGAGGGCCGGAGACCAATGAGCAGTTCTTC. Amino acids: CAISRGPETNEQFF.

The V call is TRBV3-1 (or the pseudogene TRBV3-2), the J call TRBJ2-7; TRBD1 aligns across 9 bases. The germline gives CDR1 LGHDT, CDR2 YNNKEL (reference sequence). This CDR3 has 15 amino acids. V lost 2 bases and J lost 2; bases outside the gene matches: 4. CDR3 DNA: TGTGCCAGCAGCCAATCGGGACAGGGAACCTACGAGCAGTACTTC. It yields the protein CASSQSGQGTYEQYF.

The CDR3 spells CASSYYSWEQYF. The CDR3 DNA reads as TGTGCCAGCAGCTACTACTCATGGGAGCAGTACTTC. The V call is TRBV5-6, the J call TRBJ2-7; unclear D gene. Germline V gene lookup returns CDR1 SGHDT and CDR2 YYEEEE. With 3 bases removed from V and 7 bases from J, the gap between germline ends came to 11 bases. This CDR3 comprises 12 residues.